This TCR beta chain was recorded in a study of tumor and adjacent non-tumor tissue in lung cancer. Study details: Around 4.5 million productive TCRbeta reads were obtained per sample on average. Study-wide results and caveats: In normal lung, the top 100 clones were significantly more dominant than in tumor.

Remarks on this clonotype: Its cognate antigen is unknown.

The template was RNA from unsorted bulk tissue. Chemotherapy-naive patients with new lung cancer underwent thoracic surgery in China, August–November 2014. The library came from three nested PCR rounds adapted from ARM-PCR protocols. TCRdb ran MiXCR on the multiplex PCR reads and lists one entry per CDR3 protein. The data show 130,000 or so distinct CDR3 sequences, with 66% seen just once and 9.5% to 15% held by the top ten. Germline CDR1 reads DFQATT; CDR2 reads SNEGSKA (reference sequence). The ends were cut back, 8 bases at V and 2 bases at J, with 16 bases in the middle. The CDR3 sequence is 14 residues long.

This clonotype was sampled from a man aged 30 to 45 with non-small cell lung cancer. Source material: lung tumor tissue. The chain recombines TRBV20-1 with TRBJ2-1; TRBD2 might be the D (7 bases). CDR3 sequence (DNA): TGCAGTACAGATAGAGGGGGGGCCTACAATGAGCAGTTCTTC. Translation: CSTDRGGAYNEQFF.